This T cell receptor beta chain was retrieved from a study of blood T cell repertoires in COVID-19. Study-level background: The origin of the acute and convalescent COVID-19 samples was the United States, Italy and Spain.

The V gene's germline CDR1 is KGHSH and CDR2 LQKENI. V was pared by 6 bases and J by 0 bases, with 7 bases of the junction left unmatched. There are 17 residues in the CDR3. Produced via immunoSEQ multiplex PCR; TCRdb's table is partial and in-frame only. The sample lists some 250,000 clones, about 80% occurring once. The clonotype originates from an elderly woman with acute or convalescent COVID-19. The source material was peripheral blood. The chain links TRBV18 to TRBJ1-4, with 10 bases identical to TRBD1. The CDR3 region has the DNA TGTGCCAGCTCGCCGGGACAGGGGCCCACAACTAATGAAAAACTGTTTTTT. It translates to CASSPGQGPTTNEKLFF.